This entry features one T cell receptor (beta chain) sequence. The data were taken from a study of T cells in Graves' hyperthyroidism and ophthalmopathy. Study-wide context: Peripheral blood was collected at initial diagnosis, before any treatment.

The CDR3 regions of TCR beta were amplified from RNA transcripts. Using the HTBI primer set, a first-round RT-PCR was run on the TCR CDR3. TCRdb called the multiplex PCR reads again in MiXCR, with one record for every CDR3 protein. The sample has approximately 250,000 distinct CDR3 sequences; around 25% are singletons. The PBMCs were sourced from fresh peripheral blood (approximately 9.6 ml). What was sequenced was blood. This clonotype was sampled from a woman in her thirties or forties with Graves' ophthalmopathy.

The CDR3 nucleotides read TGTGCCAGCAGCTTAGAGGGTAGCGGGAGTGGTATAGATACGCAGTATTTT. It specifies CASSLEGSGSGIDTQYF. The genes are TRBV27 and TRBJ2-3, with 9 positions matching TRBD2. CDR1 and CDR2 from the germline V gene are MNHEY and SMNVEV (reference sequence). The CDR3 sequence is 17 residues long. The junction had 15 bases not matched to a gene; V was cut back by 6 bases and J by 5 bases.